This section outlines one T cell receptor beta chain sequence together with its context. Its specificity is not known. This entry comes from a study of T cell responses to AZD1222 COVID-19 vaccine. The protocol was immunoSEQ multiplex PCR, while the TCRdb copy is restricted to in-frame clones and leaves out a portion. The data contain over 130,000 clones, 80% to 95% of them singletons. Study-wide points: The reported proportion of spike-specific TCRs targeting unmutated variant regions was nearly half.

Germline CDR1 SGHNT, CDR2 YYREEE (reference sequence). Trimming pared 3 bases from V and 5 bases from J, leaving 16 bases between. The CDR3 length is 15 residues. Investigators merged groups given second doses at roughly 4 or roughly 12 weeks. This receptor was identified in an adult who received the AZD1222 COVID-19 vaccine. V is TRBV5-4 and J is TRBJ2-3; possible D gene TRBD1, 6 bases. Sequenced here: peripheral blood, sampled 28 days after the second AZD1222 dose. CDR3 nucleotides: TGTGCCAGCAGCTCCGACAGGTTCAGGAGAGATACGCAGTATTTT. Its protein product is CASSSDRFRRDTQYF.